This T cell receptor (beta chain) derives from a study of cytomegalovirus exposure and HLA in healthy donors. Study at large: In a previous analysis, more than 90 million unique TCR beta sequences were found from roughly 200 million T cells.

Each of the donors was a healthy bone marrow donor. Findings and limits, study-wide: A previous analysis found most TCR beta V segments productive roughly 87% or roughly 30% of the time. Cytomegalovirus-associated status was assigned to around 160 TCR beta chains.

In the PCR, 60 Vbeta and 13 Jbeta primers were used. Sequenced by immunoSEQ multiplex PCR; TCRdb stores in-frame clones only, minus some. Altogether 150,000 to 200,000 clones are present, 65% to 80% being singletons, with the ten largest covering around 2.5%. With regard to this clone: Its antigen is unknown.

The V and J ends lost 5 bases and 10 bases, in that order; junction bases with no gene match: 16. Germline-derived CDR1 and CDR2 are SGHTA and FQGNSA. The length of the CDR3 is 15 residues. This rearrangement joins TRBV7-2 to TRBJ1-1; 7 bases agree with TRBD1. Sequenced: PBMCs. The receptor was derived from a woman in her thirties or forties in good health and CMV-seropositive. CDR3 sequence reads: CASSTGRGRTLIAFF. The CDR3 DNA follows: TGTGCCAGCAGCACCGGCAGGGGGAGAACACTGATAGCTTTCTTT.